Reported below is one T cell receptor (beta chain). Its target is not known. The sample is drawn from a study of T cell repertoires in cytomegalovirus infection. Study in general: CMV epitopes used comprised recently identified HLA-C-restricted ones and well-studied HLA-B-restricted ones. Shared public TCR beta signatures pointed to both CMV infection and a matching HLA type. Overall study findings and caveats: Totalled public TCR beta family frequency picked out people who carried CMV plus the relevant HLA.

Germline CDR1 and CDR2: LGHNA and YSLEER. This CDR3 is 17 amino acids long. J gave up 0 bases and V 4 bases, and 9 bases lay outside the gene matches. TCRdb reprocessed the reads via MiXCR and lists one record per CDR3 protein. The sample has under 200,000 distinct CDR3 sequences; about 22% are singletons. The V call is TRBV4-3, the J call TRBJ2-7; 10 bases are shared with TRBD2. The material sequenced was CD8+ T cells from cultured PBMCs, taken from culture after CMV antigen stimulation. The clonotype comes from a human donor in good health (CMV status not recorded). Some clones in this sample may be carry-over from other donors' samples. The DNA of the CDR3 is TGCGCCAGCAGCCTCGAGGTAGCGGGGGGCCCCTCCTACGAGCAGTACTTC. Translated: CASSLEVAGGPSYEQYF.